This TCR beta chain was identified in a study of blood T cell repertoires in COVID-19. Study-level information: The United States, Italy and Spain were the sources of the acute and convalescent COVID-19 samples. From T cells, B-cell-depleted T cells, or PBMCs came the material, which was cDNA or gDNA.

This clone was picked up one time. Profiling relied on immunoSEQ multiplex PCR, and the TCRdb table lists in-frame clones only, not all of them. The table includes some 120,000 clones, more than 80% detected once. CDR1 and CDR2 from the germline V gene are ENHRY and SYGVKD. This CDR3 comprises 15 residues. Trimming removed 4 bases at V and 0 bases at J, with 10 bases between. This sequence joins TRBV10-3 and TRBJ2-1; D possibly corresponds to TRBD2 (5 bases). This TCR derives from a woman over 75 with COVID-19, enrolled during active disease. Sequencing was performed on peripheral blood. Written as DNA, the CDR3 is TGTGCCATCAGTGCCAGCGGAGGCTCCTACAATGAGCAGTTCTTC. It is translated as CAISASGGSYNEQFF.